The 11 T cell receptor beta chains given below trace back to one sample, sequenced in a study of technical replicates of blood from a handful of donors (dated by TCRdb to about 2017). Preparation of the library involved the immunoSEQ multiplex PCR assay. The source is immuneACCESS, and TCRdb retained only in-frame sequences with V and J called. Part of the clones is not carried over; for the studies checked, unresolved V genes explain less than half of this, and the remainder is unexplained. The sample table holds 76,000 or so clones, of which roughly 90% were seen once. The ten largest account for 0.25% of the sample. Sequencing was performed on T cells isolated from PBMCs. The source of these receptors is a human donor in good health.

The rearrangement uses TRBV30 and TRBJ2-3, with a tentative D call TRBD1 (6 bases). From germline, CDR1 is GTSNPN and CDR2 SVGIG (reference sequence). CDR3 length: 13 residues. Trimming left V 4 bases short and J 3 bases short, with 11 bases between. CDR3 sequence (DNA): TGTGCCTGGACCCTGCAGGGGACAGATACGCAGTATTTT. Translating it yields CAWTLQGTDTQYF.

The chain is built from TRBV6-1 and TRBJ1-1; D not certain. Trimming shortened V by 4 bases and J by 0 bases, and 9 bases separated the two germline ends. Germline CDR1 MNHNS, CDR2 SASEGT. The CDR3 runs 14 residues. The CDR3 sequence is CASSGAQMNTEAFF. DNA for the CDR3: TGTGCCAGCAGTGGAGCTCAGATGAACACTGAAGCTTTCTTT.

The chain combines TRBV19 with TRBJ2-1, with 16 bases that match TRBD2. Unmatched junction bases numbered 7, after V lost 5 bases and J lost 9 bases. In germline, CDR1 is LNHDA, CDR2 SQIVND (reference sequence). The CDR3 length is 16 residues. The CDR3 spells CASSGGLAGGLTEQFF. For the CDR3, the DNA is TGTGCCAGTAGTGGGGGACTAGCGGGGGGGCTTACTGAGCAGTTCTTC.

The genes are TRBV7-9 and TRBJ1-2; D is possibly TRBD1 (6 bases). The germline V and J ends were trimmed by 5 bases and 6 bases, with 10 bases remaining between them. This CDR3 is 12 amino acids long. Germline V gene lookup returns CDR1 SEHNR and CDR2 FQNEAQ (reference sequence). The chain's CDR3 is CASSAGADGYTF. The DNA of the CDR3 is TGTGCCAGCAGCGCAGGGGCGGATGGCTACACCTTC.

The chain combines TRBV5-4 with TRBJ1-1; D may be TRBD1 (5 bases). The V gene's germline CDR1 is SGHNT and CDR2 YYREEE (reference sequence). CDR3 size: 14 residues. V was shortened by 2 bases and J by 4 bases, with 12 bases between the two germline ends. In nucleotides, the CDR3 is TGTGCCAGCAGCTTTTTCGGGGGACCCACTGAAGCTTTCTTT. It specifies CASSFFGGPTEAFF.

This sequence joins TRBV4-1 and TRBJ2-7, with 7 positions matching TRBD1. This CDR3 region has 16 residues. Germline V gene data show CDR1 as MGHRA and CDR2 as YSYEKL. With 4 bases clipped from V and 1 base from J, the junction kept 10 bases outside the gene matches. For the CDR3, the DNA is TGCGCCAGCAGCCCCATTCCGACAGGGATGTCCTACGAGCAGTACTTC. Residues: CASSPIPTGMSYEQYF.

The rearrangement uses TRBV11-2 and TRBJ2-4, with TRBD1 matching over 9 bases. With V trimmed by 5 bases and J by 7 bases, 9 bases remained unmatched. CDR1 SGHAT and CDR2 FQNNGV come from the germline V gene. The CDR3 extends over 15 amino acids. CDR3 sequence: CASSHVGQGRNIQYF. In DNA, the CDR3 is TGTGCCAGCAGCCACGTGGGACAGGGACGGAACATTCAGTACTTC. The full variable domain, rest sourced from reference TRBV11-2 and TRBJ2-4, is EAGVAQSPRYKIIEKRQSVAFWCNPISGHATLYWYQQILGQGPKLLIQFQNNGVVDDSQLPKDRFSAERLKGVDSTLKIQPAKLEDSAVYLCASSHVGQGRNIQYFGAGTRLSVL.

This chain connects TRBV5-1 to TRBJ1-5; TRBD1 is a possible D gene (6 bases). This CDR3 has 14 residues. V shed 5 bases and J shed 1 base, with 10 bases lying between them. The V gene's germline CDR1 is SGHRS and CDR2 YFSETQ. The DNA of the CDR3 is TGCGCCAGCAGGGGGGCCAAGAGCAATCAGCCCCAGCATTTT. This gives the protein CASRGAKSNQPQHF. Filled out from reference TRBV5-1 and TRBJ1-5, the complete variable domain reads KAGVTQTPRYLIKTRGQQVTLSCSPISGHRSVSWYQQTPGQGLQFLFEYFSETQRNKGNFPGRFSGRQFSNSRSEMNVSTLELGDSALYLCASRGAKSNQPQHFGDGTRLSIL.

This clone showed up just once. This chain joins TRBV9 and TRBJ2-7, with TRBD2 matching over 7 bases. There are 14 residues in the CDR3. CDR1 and CDR2 (germline): SGDLS, YYNGEE. V shed 3 bases, J shed 3 bases, and the junction held 6 bases outside the gene matches. The DNA for the CDR3 is TGTGCCAGCAGCGAGTGGGGGGGTAGCTACGAGCAGTACTTC. As protein: CASSEWGGSYEQYF.

The chain recombines TRBV7-6 with TRBJ2-3; unclear D gene. The germline CDR1 and CDR2 sequences are SGHVS and FNYEAQ. CDR3 size: 13 residues. V lost 1 base, J lost 6 bases, and 8 bases lay in between. The DNA for the CDR3 is TGTGCCAGCAGCTTAGGGCAGGCGGATACGCAGTATTTT. Translating it yields CASSLGQADTQYF.

The rearrangement uses TRBV27 and TRBJ2-2, with 12 bases aligning to TRBD2. Germline trimming cut 5 bases from V and 6 bases from J; bases unmatched to any gene: 4. Germline V gives CDR1 MNHEY, CDR2 SMNVEV (reference sequence). CDR3 length: 15 amino acids. The CDR3 loop is CASSRLAGVSGELFF. In DNA, the CDR3 is TGTGCCAGCAGTCGACTAGCGGGAGTTTCCGGGGAGCTGTTTTTT.